The TCR beta chain under discussion was sequenced for a study of control samples from healthy donors and cancer patients. V was shortened by 2 bases and J by 8 bases, with 10 bases between the two germline ends. The CDR3 runs to 14 residues. Per the germline V gene, CDR1 is MNHEY and CDR2 is SMNVEV (reference sequence). The repertoire was sequenced with immunoSEQ multiplex PCR; TCRdb's copy has only in-frame clones and lacks some. The sample carries about 180,000 clones, roughly 92% recorded once. Sample: blood. The chain couples TRBV27 to TRBJ1-6; D remains unclear. The TCR originated in a man aged 25 to 45 in good health. CDR3 protein: CASSLRNGDSPLHF. The CDR3 nucleotides read TGTGCCAGCAGTTTAAGGAACGGGGATTCACCCCTCCACTTT.